Below are 19 T cell receptor beta chains sequenced from a single sample in a study of post-analysis software for immune sequencing data. The authors incorporated unique molecular identifiers into the TCR beta cDNA libraries. MiXCR was run by TCRdb on the PCR reads, yielding one entry per CDR3 protein. This table has more than 500,000 distinct CDR3 sequences, 34% appearing once. No antigen is known for these receptors. Study-level results: Comparison of patients with controls showed 4 to 6 TRBV segments more frequent in patients, TRBV5-6, TRBV5-1 and TRBV20-1 among them.

Sequencing input: blood. Receptor source: a girl aged 2 to 17 with multiple sclerosis.

The gene calls are TRBV5-1 and TRBJ2-5; 9 bases fit TRBD2. The CDR3 extends over 15 amino acids. Germline loops: CDR1 SGHRS, CDR2 YFSETQ. V lost 6 bases and J lost 4; bases outside the gene matches: 10. The CDR3 region is CASTQAGGPRETQYF. The CDR3 DNA follows: TGCGCCAGCACCCAGGCGGGGGGGCCGAGAGAGACCCAGTACTTC.

The table lists this clonotype with a few counts. The V call is TRBV2, the J call TRBJ2-3, with 10 positions matching TRBD2. The germline CDR1 and CDR2 sequences are SNHLY and FYNNEI. The CDR3 has 16 amino acids. V dropped 6 bases and J dropped 1; count of bases not matched to a gene: 7. The CDR3 DNA reads TGTGCCAGCAGGCGGACTAGCGGAGACCGCACAGATACGCAGTATTTT. It is translated as CASRRTSGDRTDTQYF.

The chain is built from TRBV7-9 and TRBJ2-3; TRBD1 matches at 7 bases. Germline CDR1 and CDR2: SEHNR and FQNEAQ (reference sequence). The CDR3 is 16 amino acids. With 5 bases clipped from V and 3 bases from J, the junction kept 11 bases outside the gene matches. The CDR3 DNA is TGTGCCAGCAGCGCTTGGATAGGGGGCATTACAGATACGCAGTATTTT. This translates into CASSAWIGGITDTQYF. The variable domain in full, with the rest retrieved from reference TRBV7-9 and TRBJ2-3, is DTGVSQNPRHKITKRGQNVTFRCDPISEHNRLYWYRQTLGQGPEFLTYFQNEAQLEKSRLLSDRFSAERPKGSFSTLEIQRTEQGDSAMYLCASSAWIGGITDTQYFGPGTRLTVL.

The chain recombines TRBV20-1 with TRBJ2-1, with D unclear. The DNA end is more similar to TRBJ2-7, so the J call may be wrong. The CDR3 runs 13 residues. The germline gives CDR1 DFQATT, CDR2 SNEGSKA (reference sequence). The CDR3 DNA reads TGCAGTGCTAGAGATCAAGGTAACAATGAGCAGTACTTC. Translation gives CSARDQGNNEQYF.

There are a few counts of this clonotype. The chain carries TRBV24-1 and TRBJ2-3; D perhaps matches TRBD1 (6 bases). This CDR3 spans 14 amino acids. With 6 bases removed from V and 6 bases from J, the gap between germline ends came to 15 bases. Germline V CDR1 and CDR2: KGHDR, SFDVKD. CDR3 coding DNA: TGTGCCACCAGTTCCCTACGACAGGCCGATACGCAGTATTTT. It is translated as CATSSLRQADTQYF.

This CDR3 reads CASSQGGSGGHNEQFF. In DNA, the CDR3 is TGCGCCAGCAGCCAAGGGGGAAGCGGGGGACACAATGAGCAGTTCTTC. This chain uses TRBV4-1 with TRBJ2-1; TRBD2 matches 8 bases. Germline trimming cut 1 base from V and 5 bases from J; bases unmatched to any gene: 7. The CDR3 has 16 amino acids. The V gene's germline CDR1 is MGHRA and CDR2 YSYEKL.

This clonotype was observed a handful of times. This sequence joins TRBV6-1 and TRBJ1-6; the match to TRBD1 covers 7 bases. V was clipped by 3 bases and J by 7 bases; unmatched bases: 3. The CDR3 has 14 residues. Germline V gene lookup returns CDR1 MNHNS and CDR2 SASEGT. The CDR3: CASSDQGGNSPLHF. The DNA of the CDR3 is TGTGCCAGCAGTGACCAGGGGGGAAATTCACCCCTCCACTTT.

The rearrangement joins TRBV5-1 to TRBJ2-1; a possible D gene is TRBD2 (6 bases). The CDR3 is 13 amino acids. Germline V gene sequence: CDR1 SGHRS, CDR2 YFSETQ. Between the trimmed V and J ends, which lost 4 bases and 9 bases, there was a span of 14 bases. The CDR3 region is CASSLGTHPEQFF. CDR3 nucleotides: TGCGCCAGCAGCCTCGGGACTCATCCTGAGCAGTTCTTC.

V and J are TRBV10-3 and TRBJ2-1, with 14 bases identical to TRBD2. The junction had 11 bases not matched to a gene; V was cut back by 6 bases and J by 7 bases. Germline V gene sequence: CDR1 ENHRY, CDR2 SYGVKD. This CDR3 has 17 amino acids. In nucleotides, the CDR3 is TGTGCCATCAGCTTACCGACTAGCGGGGGGGCCGGGAATGAGCAGTTCTTC. Translation: CAISLPTSGGAGNEQFF.

This clonotype came up a few times. J is TRBJ1-5 and V is TRBV4-2, with 8 nucleotides matching TRBD1. J lost 3 bases, V lost 6 bases, and 7 bases had no gene match. The CDR3 spans 15 residues. Germline V gene data show CDR1 as LGHNA and CDR2 as YNFKEQ. This CDR3 reads CASSPGTGLNQPQHF. The CDR3 bases are TGTGCCAGCAGTCCTGGGACAGGTCTCAATCAGCCCCAGCATTTT.

The V gene is TRBV6-2 or TRBV6-3, the J gene TRBJ2-7; 8 bases match TRBD2. With V trimmed by 6 bases and J by 6 bases, 7 bases remained unmatched. The CDR3 is 13 amino acids. Germline V CDR1 and CDR2: MNHEY, SVGEGT. DNA of the CDR3: TGTGCCAGCAGACACGGACTAGCTATCGAGCAGTACTTC. It is translated as CASRHGLAIEQYF.

The table lists this clonotype with a few counts. The chain links TRBV7-3 to TRBJ1-1; 8 nucleotides agree with TRBD1. The germline V gene has CDR1 SGHTA and CDR2 FQGTGA. The V segment lost 5 bases and the J segment 6 bases; nucleotides outside the gene matches: 8. This CDR3 has 14 amino acids. The CDR3 coding sequence is TGTGCCAGCAGCACGACAGGGGTTAGCCCTGAAGCTTTCTTT. It is translated as CASSTTGVSPEAFF.

The chain joins TRBV6-1 to TRBJ1-4; 12 nucleotides agree with TRBD1. The CDR3 is 16 residues long. Germline values: CDR1 MNHNS, CDR2 SASEGT. Losses at the gene ends were 4 bases for V and 7 bases for J; bases not matched to a gene: 7. In nucleotides, the CDR3 is TGTGCCAGCAGTGTCCCCCGGGACAGGGGGCGTGAAAAACTGTTTTTT. This codes for CASSVPRDRGREKLFF.

This clonotype was seen only a few times. V is TRBV5-5 and J is TRBJ1-2; D is perhaps TRBD1 (5 bases). V was trimmed by 4 bases and J by 2 bases, leaving 15 bases between them. This CDR3 spans 15 amino acids. Germline V gene data show CDR1 as SGHKS and CDR2 as YYEKEE (reference sequence). The CDR3 coding sequence is TGTGCCAGCAGCACTTCTGGGGGTCGGAACTATGGCTACACCTTC. Encoded protein: CASSTSGGRNYGYTF.

CDR3 sequence: CSARDSRSYTF. The CDR3, as DNA: TGCAGTGCTAGAGATTCGCGCAGCTACACCTTC. The V and J genes are TRBV20-1 and TRBJ1-2; D gene uncertain. CDR3 length equals 11 residues. In germline, CDR1 is DFQATT, CDR2 SNEGSKA (reference sequence). Trimming cost V 0 bases and J 9 bases, with 8 bases left between them.

Concerning this clonotype: The junction and the germline gene differ at one end; a read error may be behind it. The genes are TRBV4-1 and TRBJ2-3, with D tentatively TRBD1 (6 bases). Germline V gives CDR1 MGHRA, CDR2 YSYEKL. This CDR3 comprises 14 residues. The CDR3 bases are TGCGCCAGCGGCCAAGAGGGGGGCACAGATACGCAGTATTTT. This translates into CASGQEGGTDTQYF.

V is TRBV18 and J is TRBJ2-5; 11 bases align to TRBD2. The ends lost 8 bases at V and 0 bases at J; junction bases unmatched: 5. The CDR3 covers 15 residues. Germline V gene sequence: CDR1 KGHSH, CDR2 LQKENI. The DNA for the CDR3 is TGTGCCAGCCCCCCGACTAGCGGGGACCAAGAGACCCAGTACTTC. This sequence encodes CASPPTSGDQETQYF.

This clonotype was found a few times. This sequence joins TRBV7-6 and TRBJ2-7; possible D gene TRBD1, 7 bases. Germline assignment: CDR1 SGHVS and CDR2 FNYEAQ. The CDR3 runs 16 residues. Trimming left V 5 bases short and J 4 bases short, with 21 bases between. The CDR3 DNA reads TGTGCCAGCAGCCGTCAAACAGGGGAGGTGTTGTACGAGCAGTACTTC. This gives the protein CASSRQTGEVLYEQYF.

This clonotype came up a few times. The gene calls are TRBV6-2 or TRBV6-3 and TRBJ2-3, with D perhaps TRBD2 (6 bases). Trimming took 4 bases from V and 2 from J, leaving 10 bases between them. Per the germline V gene, CDR1 is MNHEY and CDR2 is SVGEGT. There are 14 residues in the CDR3. As DNA, the CDR3 is TGTGCCAGCAGTTCGGGACTTTACACAGATACGCAGTATTTT. Its translation is CASSSGLYTDTQYF.